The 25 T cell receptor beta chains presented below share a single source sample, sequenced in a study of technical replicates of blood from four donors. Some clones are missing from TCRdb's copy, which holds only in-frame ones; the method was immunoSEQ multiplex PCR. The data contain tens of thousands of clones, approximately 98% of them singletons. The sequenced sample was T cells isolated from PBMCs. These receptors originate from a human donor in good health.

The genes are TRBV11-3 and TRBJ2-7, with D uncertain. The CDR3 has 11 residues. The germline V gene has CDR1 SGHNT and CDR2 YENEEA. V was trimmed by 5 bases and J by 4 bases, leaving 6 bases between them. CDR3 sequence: CASSRYYEQYF. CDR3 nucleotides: TGTGCCAGCAGCCGCTATTACGAGCAGTACTTC.

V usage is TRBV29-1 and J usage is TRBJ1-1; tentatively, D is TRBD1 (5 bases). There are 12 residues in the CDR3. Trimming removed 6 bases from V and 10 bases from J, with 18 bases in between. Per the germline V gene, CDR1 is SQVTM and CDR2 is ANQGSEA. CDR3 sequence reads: CSVERFQGGAFF. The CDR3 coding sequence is TGCAGCGTGGAACGTTTCCAGGGTGGAGCTTTCTTT.

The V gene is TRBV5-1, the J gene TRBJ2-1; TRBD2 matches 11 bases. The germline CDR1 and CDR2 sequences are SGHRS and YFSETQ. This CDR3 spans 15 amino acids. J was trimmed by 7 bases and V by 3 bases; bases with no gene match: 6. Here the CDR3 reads CASSSGLAVGNEQFF. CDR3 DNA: TGCGCCAGCAGCTCGGGACTAGCGGTGGGGAATGAGCAGTTCTTC.

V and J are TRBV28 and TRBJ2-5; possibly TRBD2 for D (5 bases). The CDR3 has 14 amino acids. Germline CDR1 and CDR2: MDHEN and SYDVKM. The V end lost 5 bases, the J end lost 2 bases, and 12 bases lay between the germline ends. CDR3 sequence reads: CASSPKWEQETQYF. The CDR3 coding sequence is TGTGCCAGCAGTCCTAAGTGGGAGCAAGAGACCCAGTACTTC.

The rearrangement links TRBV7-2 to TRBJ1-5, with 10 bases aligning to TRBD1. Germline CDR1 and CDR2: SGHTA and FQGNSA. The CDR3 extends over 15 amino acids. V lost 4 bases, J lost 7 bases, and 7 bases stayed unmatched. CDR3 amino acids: CASSSGTGVMQPQHF. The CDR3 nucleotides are TGTGCCAGCAGCTCAGGGACAGGGGTCATGCAGCCCCAGCATTTT.

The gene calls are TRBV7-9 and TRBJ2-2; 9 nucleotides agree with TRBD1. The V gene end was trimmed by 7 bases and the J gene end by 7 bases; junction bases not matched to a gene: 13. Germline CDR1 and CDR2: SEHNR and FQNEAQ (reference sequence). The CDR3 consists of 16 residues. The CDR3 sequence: CASIDYRGPSNGELFF. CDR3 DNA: TGTGCCAGCATCGATTACAGGGGGCCATCTAACGGGGAGCTGTTTTTT.

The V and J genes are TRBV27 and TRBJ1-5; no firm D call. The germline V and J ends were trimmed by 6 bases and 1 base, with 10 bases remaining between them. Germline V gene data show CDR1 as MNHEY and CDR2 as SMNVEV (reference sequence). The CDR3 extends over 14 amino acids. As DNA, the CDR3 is TGTGCCAGCAGCCCCTCCGGGAGCAATCAGCCCCAGCATTTT. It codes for CASSPSGSNQPQHF.

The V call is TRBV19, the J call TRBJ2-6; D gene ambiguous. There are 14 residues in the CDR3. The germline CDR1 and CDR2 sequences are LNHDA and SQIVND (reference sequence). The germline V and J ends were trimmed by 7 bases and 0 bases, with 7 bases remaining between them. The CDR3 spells CASTGFSGANVLTF. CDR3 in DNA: TGTGCCAGTACAGGTTTCTCTGGGGCCAACGTCCTGACTTTC.

In DNA, the CDR3 is TGTGCCAGCAGGCCATCGGGGGGGATGAACACTGAAGCTTTCTTT. It yields the protein CASRPSGGMNTEAFF. The V gene is TRBV6-5, the J gene TRBJ1-1, with D possibly being TRBD1 (5 bases). The CDR3 extends over 15 amino acids. V shed 6 bases and J shed 0 bases, with 14 bases lying between them. Per germline, CDR1 MNHEY and CDR2 SVGAGI.

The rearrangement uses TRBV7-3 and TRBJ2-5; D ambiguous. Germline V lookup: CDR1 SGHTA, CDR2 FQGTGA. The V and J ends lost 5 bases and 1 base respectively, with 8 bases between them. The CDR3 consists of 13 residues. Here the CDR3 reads CASSRSTQETQYF. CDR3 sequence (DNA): TGTGCCAGCAGCCGGTCAACCCAAGAGACCCAGTACTTC.

CDR3 sequence reads: CASSSQSGSVYGYTF. CDR3 sequence (DNA): TGTGCCAGCAGCTCCCAGTCGGGTAGCGTTTATGGCTACACCTTC. The chain is built from TRBV11-2 and TRBJ1-2; D gene ambiguous. The germline V gene has CDR1 SGHAT and CDR2 FQNNGV. V was shortened by 4 bases and J by 5 bases, with 17 bases between the two germline ends. The CDR3 runs 15 residues. The whole variable domain, filled in from reference TRBV11-2 and TRBJ1-2, reads EAGVAQSPRYKIIEKRQSVAFWCNPISGHATLYWYQQILGQGPKLLIQFQNNGVVDDSQLPKDRFSAERLKGVDSTLKIQPAKLEDSAVYLCASSSQSGSVYGYTFGSGTRLTVV.

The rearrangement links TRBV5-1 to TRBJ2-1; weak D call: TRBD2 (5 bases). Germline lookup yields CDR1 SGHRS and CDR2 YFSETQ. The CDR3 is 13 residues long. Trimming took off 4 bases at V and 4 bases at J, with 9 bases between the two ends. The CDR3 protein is CASSLDYYNEQFF. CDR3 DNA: TGCGCCAGCAGCCTCGACTATTACAATGAGCAGTTCTTC.

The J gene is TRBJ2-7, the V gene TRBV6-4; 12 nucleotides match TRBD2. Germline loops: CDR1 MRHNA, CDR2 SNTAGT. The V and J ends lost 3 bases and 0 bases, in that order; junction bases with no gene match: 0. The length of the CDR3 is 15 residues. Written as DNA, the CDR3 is TGTGCCAGCAGTGAACTAGCGGGAGGCTCCTACGAGCAGTACTTC. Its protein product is CASSELAGGSYEQYF.

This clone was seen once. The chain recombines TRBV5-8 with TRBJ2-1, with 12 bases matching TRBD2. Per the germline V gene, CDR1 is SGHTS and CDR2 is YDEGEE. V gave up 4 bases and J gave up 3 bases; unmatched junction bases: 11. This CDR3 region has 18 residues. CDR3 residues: CASSPGGGLAGYYNEQFF. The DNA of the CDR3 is TGTGCCAGCAGCCCAGGGGGTGGACTAGCGGGATACTACAATGAGCAGTTCTTC. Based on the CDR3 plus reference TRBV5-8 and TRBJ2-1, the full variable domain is EAGVTQSPTHLIKTRGQQATLRCSPISGHTSVYWYQQALGLGLQFLLWYDEGEERNRGNFPPRFSGRQFPNYSSELNVNALELEDSALYLCASSPGGGLAGYYNEQFFGPGTRLTVL.

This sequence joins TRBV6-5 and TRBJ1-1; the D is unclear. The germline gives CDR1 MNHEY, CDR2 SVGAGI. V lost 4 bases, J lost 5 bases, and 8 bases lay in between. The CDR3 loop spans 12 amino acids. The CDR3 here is CASSSPVTEAFF. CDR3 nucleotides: TGTGCCAGCAGTTCTCCAGTAACTGAAGCTTTCTTT.

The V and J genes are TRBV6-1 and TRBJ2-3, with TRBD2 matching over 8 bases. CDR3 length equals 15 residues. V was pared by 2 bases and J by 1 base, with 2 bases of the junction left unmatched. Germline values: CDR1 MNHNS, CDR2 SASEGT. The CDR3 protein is CASSETGGGTDTQYF. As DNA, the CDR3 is TGTGCCAGCAGTGAAACGGGGGGGGGCACAGATACGCAGTATTTT.

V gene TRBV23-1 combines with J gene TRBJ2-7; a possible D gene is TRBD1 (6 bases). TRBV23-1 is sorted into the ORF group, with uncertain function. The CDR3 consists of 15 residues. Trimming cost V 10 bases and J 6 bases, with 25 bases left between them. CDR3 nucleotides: TGCGCCACTGCACCTCGGACAGAAATTAAGGGCGAGCAGTACTTC. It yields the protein CATAPRTEIKGEQYF.

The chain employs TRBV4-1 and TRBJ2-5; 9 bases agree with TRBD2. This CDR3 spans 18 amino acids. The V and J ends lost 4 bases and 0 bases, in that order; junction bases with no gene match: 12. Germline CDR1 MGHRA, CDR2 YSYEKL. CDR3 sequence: CASSLASLAGMYQETQYF. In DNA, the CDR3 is TGCGCCAGCAGCCTAGCTAGCCTAGCGGGGATGTACCAAGAGACCCAGTACTTC.

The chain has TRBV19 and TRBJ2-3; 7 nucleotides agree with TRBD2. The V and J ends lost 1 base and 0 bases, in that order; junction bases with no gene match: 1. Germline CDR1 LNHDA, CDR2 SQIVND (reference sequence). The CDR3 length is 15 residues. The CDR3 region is CASSIAAGSTDTQYF. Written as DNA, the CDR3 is TGTGCCAGTAGTATAGCAGCGGGGAGCACAGATACGCAGTATTTT.

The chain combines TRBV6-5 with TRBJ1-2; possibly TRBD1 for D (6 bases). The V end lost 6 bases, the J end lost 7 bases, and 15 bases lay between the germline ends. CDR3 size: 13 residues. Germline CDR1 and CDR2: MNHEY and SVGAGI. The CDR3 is CASRLYLRGGYTF. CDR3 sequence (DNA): TGTGCCAGCAGGCTCTACCTCAGGGGTGGCTACACCTTC.

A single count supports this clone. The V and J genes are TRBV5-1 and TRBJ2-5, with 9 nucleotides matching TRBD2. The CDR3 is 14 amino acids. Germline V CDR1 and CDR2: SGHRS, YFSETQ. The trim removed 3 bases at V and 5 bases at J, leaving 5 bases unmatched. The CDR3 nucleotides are TGCGCCAGCAGCTCGGGACTAGCCTTGGAGACCCAGTACTTC. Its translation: CASSSGLALETQYF.

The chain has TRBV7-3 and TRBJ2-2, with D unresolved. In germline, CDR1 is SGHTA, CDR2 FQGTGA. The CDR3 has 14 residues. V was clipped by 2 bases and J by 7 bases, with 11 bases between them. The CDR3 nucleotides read TGTGCCAGCAGCTTAGTATTACACTACGGGGAGCTGTTTTTT. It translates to CASSLVLHYGELFF.

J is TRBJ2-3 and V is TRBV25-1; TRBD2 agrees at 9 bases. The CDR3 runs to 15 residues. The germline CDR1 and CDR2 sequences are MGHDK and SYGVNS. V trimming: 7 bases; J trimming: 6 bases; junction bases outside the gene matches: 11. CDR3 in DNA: TGTGCCAGCACCCAGAGCGGGAGGTCTTGGGATACGCAGTATTTT. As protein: CASTQSGRSWDTQYF.

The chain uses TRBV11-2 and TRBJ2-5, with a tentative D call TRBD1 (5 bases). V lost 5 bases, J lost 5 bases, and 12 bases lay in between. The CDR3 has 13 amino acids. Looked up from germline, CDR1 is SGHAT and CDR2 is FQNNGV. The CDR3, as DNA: TGTGCCAGCAGCCCGCAGGGTTTTGAGACCCAGTACTTC. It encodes CASSPQGFETQYF.

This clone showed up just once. As DNA, the CDR3 is TGTGCCAGCAGCGTAGGGGGAGAAACCTACGAGCAGTACTTC. Translated: CASSVGGETYEQYF. This chain links TRBV9 with TRBJ2-7; D is possibly TRBD2 (5 bases). The germline V and J ends were trimmed by 0 bases and 2 bases, with 9 bases remaining between them. Germline CDR1 reads SGDLS; CDR2 reads YYNGEE. The CDR3 length is 14 residues.